The 5 T cell receptor beta chains reported below all come from one sample, sequenced in a study of shared clonotypes between healthy human individuals. Only in-frame clones appear in the TCRdb table, and some are missing; sequencing was by immunoSEQ multiplex PCR. Here the sample spans millions of clones, more than 80% being singletons. The sequencing sample was made of naive CD4+ T cells sorted from blood. Subset indicated: CD45RA+ positively selected. These receptors came from a young man in good health.

The genes are TRBV11-1 and TRBJ2-7; D ambiguous. CDR1 is SGHAT and CDR2 is FQDESV in the germline V gene (reference sequence). CDR3 length: 13 residues. The V gene lost 6 bases and the J gene lost 3 bases, with 12 bases spanning the gap. CDR3 coding DNA: TGTGCCAGCAGGTCGAGGACGAACTACGAGCAGTACTTC. As protein: CASRSRTNYEQYF.

The V and J genes are TRBV6-6 and TRBJ1-4; D gene uncertain. This CDR3 region has 13 residues. Trimming pared 7 bases from V and 11 bases from J, leaving 17 bases between. CDR1 MNHNY and CDR2 SVGAGI come from the germline V gene (reference sequence). The CDR3 region is CASTLSGKGKLFF. The CDR3 DNA is TGTGCCAGCACCCTTAGCGGGAAAGGGAAACTGTTTTTT.

The V and J genes are TRBV9 and TRBJ2-3; possibly TRBD2 for D (6 bases). Trimming removed 0 bases from V and 2 bases from J, with 13 bases in between. The CDR3 consists of 16 residues. Germline loops: CDR1 SGDLS, CDR2 YYNGEE. The CDR3, as DNA: TGTGCCAGCAGCGTAGATGCGGGGAGACACACAGATACGCAGTATTTT. As protein: CASSVDAGRHTDTQYF. Looking up the rest from reference TRBV9 and TRBJ2-3 gives the full variable domain: DSGVTQTPKHLITATGQRVTLRCSPRSGDLSVYWYQQSLDQGLQFLIQYYNGEERAKGNILERFSAQQFPDLHSELNLSSLELGDSALYFCASSVDAGRHTDTQYFGPGTRLTVL.

DNA for the CDR3: TGTGCCAGTACCAACGCCCCCGGGACTAGCGGGGGCCTATTAAAGGAGCAGTACTTC. Protein sequence: CASTNAPGTSGGLLKEQYF. The rearrangement joins TRBV19 to TRBJ2-7, with 14 bases aligning to TRBD2. Germline V gene lookup returns CDR1 LNHDA and CDR2 SQIVND (reference sequence). The CDR3 contains 19 residues. With 7 bases clipped from V and 7 bases from J, the junction kept 21 bases outside the gene matches.

This clone occurred once. The chain has TRBV7-2 and TRBJ2-1, with TRBD2 matching 7 bases. The germline V gene encodes CDR1 SGHTA and CDR2 FQGNSA. The V segment lost 7 bases and the J segment 5 bases; nucleotides outside the gene matches: 14. There are 16 residues in the CDR3. CDR3 bases: TGTGCCAGCATCCGACTGGCTAGCGGAAGTAACAATGAGCAGTTCTTC. Its translation: CASIRLASGSNNEQFF.